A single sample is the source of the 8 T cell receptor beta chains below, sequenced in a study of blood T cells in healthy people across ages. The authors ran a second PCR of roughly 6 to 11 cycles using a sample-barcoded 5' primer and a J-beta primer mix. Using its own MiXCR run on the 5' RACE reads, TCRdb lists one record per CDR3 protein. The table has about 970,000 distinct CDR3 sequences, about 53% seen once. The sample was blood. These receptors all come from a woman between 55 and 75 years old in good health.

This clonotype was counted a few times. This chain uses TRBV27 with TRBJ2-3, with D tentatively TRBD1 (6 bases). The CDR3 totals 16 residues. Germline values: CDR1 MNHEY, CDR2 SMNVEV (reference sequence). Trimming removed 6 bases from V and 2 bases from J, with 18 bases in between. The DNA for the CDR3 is TGTGCCAGCAGGAGAATCCGGGACACCGACACAGATACGCAGTATTTT. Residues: CASRRIRDTDTDTQYF.

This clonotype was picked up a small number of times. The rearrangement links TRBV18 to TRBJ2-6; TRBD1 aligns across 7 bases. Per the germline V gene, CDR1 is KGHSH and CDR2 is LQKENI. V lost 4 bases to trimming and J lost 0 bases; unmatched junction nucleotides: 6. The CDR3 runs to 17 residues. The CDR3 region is CASSHRGQLSGANVLTF. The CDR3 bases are TGTGCCAGCTCACACCGGGGACAGCTCTCTGGGGCCAACGTCCTGACTTTC.

CDR3 in amino acids: CSAKTGVDQETQYF. Here the CDR3 DNA reads TGCAGTGCTAAGACCGGGGTGGACCAAGAGACCCAGTACTTC. The chain recombines TRBV20-1 with TRBJ2-5; perhaps TRBD2 as D (5 bases). The CDR3 has 14 residues. V was clipped by 4 bases and J by 0 bases, with 12 bases between them. Germline CDR1 is DFQATT and CDR2 is SNEGSKA (reference sequence).

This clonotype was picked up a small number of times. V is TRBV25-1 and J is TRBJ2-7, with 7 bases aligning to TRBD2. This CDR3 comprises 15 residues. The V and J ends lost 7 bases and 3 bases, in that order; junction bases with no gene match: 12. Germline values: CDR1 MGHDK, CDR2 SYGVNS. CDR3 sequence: CASTGGAGEFYEQYF. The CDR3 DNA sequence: TGTGCCAGCACCGGTGGGGCGGGAGAGTTCTACGAGCAGTACTTC.

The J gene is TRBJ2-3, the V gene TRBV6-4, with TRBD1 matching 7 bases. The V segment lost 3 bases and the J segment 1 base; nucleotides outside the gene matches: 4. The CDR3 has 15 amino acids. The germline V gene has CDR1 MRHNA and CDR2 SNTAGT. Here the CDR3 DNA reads TGTGCCAGCAGTGAAGGAGGACAGGGCACAGATACGCAGTATTTT. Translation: CASSEGGQGTDTQYF.

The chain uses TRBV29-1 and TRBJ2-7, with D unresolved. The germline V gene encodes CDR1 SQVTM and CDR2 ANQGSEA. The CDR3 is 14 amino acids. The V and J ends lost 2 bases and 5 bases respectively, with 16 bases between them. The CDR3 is CSVERGPKGHEQYF. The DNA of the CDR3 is TGCAGCGTTGAACGAGGACCAAAGGGTCACGAGCAGTACTTC.

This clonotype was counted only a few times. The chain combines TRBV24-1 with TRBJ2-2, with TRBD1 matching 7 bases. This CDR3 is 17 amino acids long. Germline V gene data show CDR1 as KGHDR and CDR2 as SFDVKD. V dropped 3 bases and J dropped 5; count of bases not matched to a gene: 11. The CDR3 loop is CATSDPTTGVLTGELFF. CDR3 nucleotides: TGTGCCACCAGTGATCCCACCACAGGGGTTCTGACCGGGGAGCTGTTTTTT.

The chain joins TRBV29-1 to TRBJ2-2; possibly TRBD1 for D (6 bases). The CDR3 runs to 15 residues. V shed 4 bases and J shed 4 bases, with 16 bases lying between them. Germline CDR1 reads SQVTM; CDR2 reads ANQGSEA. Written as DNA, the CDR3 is TGCAGCGTTGTACAGTCCGGGACAACCACCGGGGAGCTGTTTTTT. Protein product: CSVVQSGTTTGELFF.